A single sample gave rise to the 7 T cell receptor beta chains below, sequenced in a study of T cells in women clearing cervical HPV infection. Sequencing was performed with immunoSEQ multiplex PCR; in TCRdb, only in-frame clones are kept and a portion is missing. This repertoire includes some 41,000 clones. Sample: blood buffy coat. Receptors were obtained from a woman aged 18 to 75 with a cervical HPV16 infection that either progressed to CIN3+ or cleared (not recorded which).

In regard to this clone: The CDR3 is cut off 3 residues early in the read; its end comes from the germline J gene. The chain uses TRBV19 and TRBJ1-2; perhaps TRBD1 as D (6 bases). The length of the CDR3 is 15 residues. Trimming stripped 4 bases from V and 5 bases from J, with 17 bases between. Germline lookup yields CDR1 LNHDA and CDR2 SQIVND (reference sequence). The CDR3 DNA, read in part, is TGTGCCAGTAGTAAGCCAGTGGGGGCTGGGTATGGC. Translating it yields CASSKPVGAGYG. The complete CDR3 reads CASSKPVGAGYGYTF.

Details on this clone: The junction does not match germline at one end; this may be a read error. The CDR3 end is not reached by the read, which stops 3 residues before it; the germline J gene fills it in. The chain recombines TRBV4-2 with TRBJ2-1; weak D call: TRBD2 (6 bases). Germline CDR1 is LGHNA and CDR2 is YNFKEQ. CDR3 length equals 18 residues. CDR3 protein: CASSQDNIGLSDGNEQFF. CDR3 bases read: TGCGCCAGCAGCCAGGATAACATTGGACTATCCGACGGTAATGAG.

About this clone: The CDR3 extends 3 residues past the end of the read, so its final part is completed from the germline J gene. The chain recombines TRBV19 with TRBJ1-4, with 10 nucleotides matching TRBD1. This CDR3 is 16 amino acids long. Germline V gives CDR1 LNHDA, CDR2 SQIVND (reference sequence). Unmatched junction bases numbered 5, after V lost 7 bases and J lost 0 bases. The CDR3 DNA, read in part, is TGTGCCAGTATTCAAGGGACAGGGGCAACTAATGAAAAA. Protein sequence: CASIQGTGATNEK. The CDR3 as a whole reads CASIQGTGATNEKLFF.

A remark on this clone: The read finishes 3 residues shy of the CDR3 end, and the germline J gene is used to complete it. V and J are TRBV7-9 and TRBJ2-7; D is perhaps TRBD2 (8 bases). Germline values: CDR1 SEHNR, CDR2 FQNEAQ (reference sequence). This CDR3 has 14 residues. V was trimmed by 5 bases and J by 5 bases, leaving 16 bases between them. The DNA read from the CDR3 is TGTGCCAGCAGCCCCCAGGGGGGACTAGACGAG. This gives the protein CASSPQGGLDE. The whole CDR3 is CASSPQGGLDEQYF.

About this clone itself: The sequence runs out 3 residues before the end of the CDR3; the remainder is reconstructed from the germline J gene. The chain recombines TRBV19 with TRBJ2-3, with unresolved D. CDR3 size: 13 residues. Germline CDR1 is LNHDA and CDR2 is SQIVND (reference sequence). The V gene lost 6 bases and the J gene lost 0 bases, with 7 bases spanning the gap. CDR3 protein: CASSPSSTDTQYF. CDR3 DNA (partial): TGTGCCAGTAGCCCTTCTAGCACAGATACG.

Note on this clone: Read coverage stops 3 residues before the CDR3 terminus; the germline J gene supplies the remainder. V gene TRBV20-1 combines with J gene TRBJ2-5, with 7 bases aligning to TRBD1. CDR1 and CDR2 from the germline V gene are DFQATT and SNEGSKA (reference sequence). With 2 bases clipped from V and 5 bases from J, the junction kept 23 bases outside the gene matches. The CDR3 is 19 residues long. CDR3 sequence reads: CSARPPGQSYPYSGETQYF. CDR3 DNA, as far as it was read: TGCAGTGCTAGACCCCCGGGACAGTCATATCCCTATTCAGGGGAGACC.

For this clone: Coverage ceases 3 residues before the CDR3 finishes, and the germline J gene fills in the end. J is TRBJ2-7 and V is TRBV28; 10 positions agree with TRBD2. Germline V gives CDR1 MDHEN, CDR2 SYDVKM. The V and J ends lost 7 bases and 0 bases, in that order; junction bases with no gene match: 9. CDR3 size: 16 residues. The CDR3 bases that were read are TGTGCCAGCACCAAAAGAGGACTAGCGGACTCCTACGAG. This codes for CASTKRGLADSYE. The whole CDR3 is CASTKRGLADSYEQYF.